The subject of this entry is one TCR beta chain. In the original workflow: Using reference gene primer amplification, nucleated cell counts were estimated. Profiled with immunoSEQ multiplex PCR; TCRdb holds only in-frame clones, not every one. V, J and clone size reflect that table, while D and trimming were determined from the DNA. The profile shows around 130,000 clones, about four fifths of them singletons. This specimen comes from a study of blood T cell repertoires in COVID-19. At the level of the study: The study drew acute and convalescent COVID-19 samples from the United States, Italy and Spain.

Per the germline V gene, CDR1 is MNHEY and CDR2 is SVGAGI. There are 15 residues in the CDR3. V was cut by 1 base and J by 8 bases, with 14 bases left in between. The specimen was peripheral blood. The receptor's source is a man aged 25 to 45 with COVID-19, enrolled during active disease. This chain connects TRBV6-5 to TRBJ2-2; D perhaps matches TRBD1 (5 bases). CDR3 sequence reads: CASSYFQGGAGELFF. For the CDR3, the DNA is TGTGCCAGCAGTTACTTCCAGGGTGGAGCGGGGGAGCTGTTTTTT.